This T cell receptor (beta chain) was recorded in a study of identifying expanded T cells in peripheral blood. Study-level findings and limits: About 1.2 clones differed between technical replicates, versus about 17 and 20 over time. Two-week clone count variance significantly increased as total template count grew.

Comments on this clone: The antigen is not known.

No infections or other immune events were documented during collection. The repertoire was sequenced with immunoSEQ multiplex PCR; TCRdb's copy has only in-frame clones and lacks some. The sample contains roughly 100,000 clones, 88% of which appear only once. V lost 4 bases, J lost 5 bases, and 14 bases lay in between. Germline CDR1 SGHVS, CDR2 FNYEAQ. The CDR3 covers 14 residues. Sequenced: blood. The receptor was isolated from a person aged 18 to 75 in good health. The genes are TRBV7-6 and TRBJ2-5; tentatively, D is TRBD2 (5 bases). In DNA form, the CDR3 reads TGTGCCAGCAGCTCTCGGGGAAATGGGGAGACCCAGTACTTC. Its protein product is CASSSRGNGETQYF.